This T cell receptor (beta chain) was captured in a study of T cells in Graves' hyperthyroidism and ophthalmopathy. RNA transcripts served as the template for amplifying TCR beta CDR3 regions. The HTBI primer set served for first-round RT-PCR of the TCR CDR3. A single record per CDR3 protein comes from TCRdb applying MiXCR to the multiplex PCR reads. In the table there are 450,000 to 650,000 distinct CDR3 sequences, less than 25% of which are singletons. Germline V gene sequence: CDR1 SGHVS, CDR2 FQNEAQ. This CDR3 has 14 residues. This clonotype was counted only a few times. This may be a read error, as it is one base from a much larger clone.

Sample: blood. The receptor was derived from a man aged 18 to 30 with Graves' hyperthyroidism. V and J are TRBV7-8 and TRBJ2-7; 8 bases align to TRBD1. As DNA, the CDR3 is TGTGCCAGCAGCTCAGAGGGACAGGCCTACGAGCAGTGCTTC. Its protein is CASSSEGQAYEQCF.